Here is one T cell receptor (beta chain) with its context. Its antigen remains unidentified. This sample is drawn from a study of T cell responses to AZD1222 COVID-19 vaccine. Overall study findings and caveats: Donors in the cohort were predominantly white British and more often female, and clonal diversity was possibly underestimated.

Sequencing used immunoSEQ multiplex PCR; TCRdb keeps in-frame clones, though not all of them. The table lists around 100,000 clones, about 85% of them singletons. J lost 7 bases, V lost 2 bases, and 5 bases had no gene match. From germline, CDR1 is MNHEY and CDR2 SVGEGT. The CDR3 runs to 15 residues. This sequence was found in an adult in good health. The source was peripheral blood, collected on day 0 of AZD1222 vaccination. The chain couples TRBV6-2 or TRBV6-3 to TRBJ2-7; 13 nucleotides match TRBD2. Written as DNA, the CDR3 is TGTGCCAGCAGTTACCGGACTAGCGGGAGTTCAGAGCAGTACTTC. It is translated as CASSYRTSGSSEQYF.